This T cell receptor (delta chain) came from a study of γδ T cells in repeated Plasmodium falciparum infection. Study background: Donors were malaria-exposed Malian children or age- and gender-matched Australian children. Malian gammadelta TCRs were studied during no-transmission periods and across acute malaria episodes. Broader study findings: Repeated controlled infections reportedly drove waves of new clonotype selection in Vdelta2-negative, mostly Vdelta1+, gammadelta repertoires.

About this clone: As yet, its antigen is unknown. The protein given by TCRdb reflects a much larger clone and differs at residue 14 from this DNA's translation, likely from a read error; the protein shown is the DNA's translation.

V dropped 5 bases and J dropped 0; count of bases not matched to a gene: 33. Germline CDR1 TSWWSYY, CDR2 QGS. The CDR3 is made up of 25 amino acids. TCRdb re-called clones from the multiplex PCR reads using CATT. This table has over 45,000 delta-chain clones, about 1.5% appearing once. Gammadelta T cells were flow-sorted from PBMC into Vgamma9/Vdelta2+ and Vdelta2-negative populations for bulk analysis. The source is a pool of human donors (malaria-infected and uninfected, not separated). Sequences were obtained from gamma-delta T cells from blood. The chain couples TRDV1 to TRDJ1, with 10 bases fitting TRDD3. In nucleotides, the CDR3 is TGTGCTCTTGGGAGCCTTCCGCGAGGCCTTACTGGGGGATGCGCGTTTCCCCCGTACACCGATAAACTCATCTTT. It codes for CALGSLPRGLTGGCAFPPYTDKLIF.